These 24 T cell receptor beta chains were all obtained from the same sample, sequenced in a study of vaccination effects on CD4 cells after COVID-19. Here immunoSEQ multiplex PCR was the method, and the copy in TCRdb shows in-frame clones only, minus some. The profile shows 70,000 to 85,000 clones, 75% to 80% of them singletons. Their specific antigens are unknown. Culture lasted roughly 9 days before CD4+ T cell isolation. Here the sequenced sample was CD4+ T cells from PBMCs cultured without peptide, taken before COVID-19 vaccination. The receptors shown here come from a human donor who received a COVID-19 vaccine.

As to this clone: Other DNA sequences in this sample translate to the same CDR3. The V gene is TRBV7-2, the J gene TRBJ1-3; 12 bases fit TRBD1. Losses at the gene ends were 3 bases for V and 4 bases for J; bases not matched to a gene: 4. CDR3 length: 16 residues. Germline lookup yields CDR1 SGHTA and CDR2 FQGNSA. The CDR3 is CASSFWDRGPGNTIYF. CDR3 coding DNA: TGTGCCAGCAGCTTTTGGGACAGGGGGCCAGGAAACACCATATATTTT.

J is TRBJ2-3 and V is TRBV2, with 12 positions matching TRBD1. Trimming at V came to 5 bases and at J to 4 bases, leaving 4 bases not matched to a gene. CDR1 is SNHLY and CDR2 is FYNNEI in the germline V gene. CDR3 length: 15 residues. CDR3 amino acids: CASSRDRGPADTQYF. The CDR3 DNA reads TGTGCCAGCAGTCGGGACAGGGGGCCGGCAGATACGCAGTATTTT.

As DNA, the CDR3 is TGTGCCAGCAGCGTAGGGCTAGCGGGCCGCAATGAGCAGTTCTTC. Its protein product is CASSVGLAGRNEQFF. The V gene is TRBV9, the J gene TRBJ2-1; 8 bases line up with TRBD2. Trimming cost V 0 bases and J 6 bases; bases outside gene matches: 5. The CDR3 totals 15 residues. Per the germline V gene, CDR1 is SGDLS and CDR2 is YYNGEE.

A few counts support this clone. This chain uses TRBV6-6 with TRBJ2-6; D ambiguous. V lost 6 bases, J lost 0 bases, and 6 bases lay in between. This CDR3 contains 14 residues. The V gene's germline CDR1 is MNHNY and CDR2 SVGAGI (reference sequence). DNA for the CDR3: TGTGCCAGCAGCCGTACCTCTGGGGCCAACGTCCTGACTTTC. Its translation is CASSRTSGANVLTF.

The chain joins TRBV28 to TRBJ2-7; D remains ambiguous. V was clipped by 6 bases and J by 2 bases, with 20 bases between them. The CDR3 has 16 residues. Germline assignment: CDR1 MDHEN and CDR2 SYDVKM. The CDR3 here is CASSPPGYTVAYEQYV. The DNA of the CDR3 is TGTGCCAGCAGCCCCCCCGGGTACACAGTTGCCTACGAGCAGTACGTC.

The chain links TRBV6-5 to TRBJ1-2; 9 bases map to TRBD1. The CDR3 totals 12 residues. Per germline, CDR1 MNHEY and CDR2 SVGAGI. The V and J ends lost 7 bases and 4 bases, in that order; junction bases with no gene match: 1. The CDR3 protein is CASKDRGYGYTF. The DNA for the CDR3 is TGTGCCAGCAAGGACAGGGGCTATGGCTACACCTTC.

J is TRBJ1-3 and V is TRBV4-1; D may be TRBD1 (6 bases). The CDR3 length is 14 residues. V was trimmed by 5 bases and J by 3 bases, leaving 11 bases between them. CDR1 is MGHRA and CDR2 is YSYEKL in the germline V gene. CDR3 bases: TGCGCCAGCAGCGCCTGGACAGTTGGAAACACCATATATTTT. Its protein product is CASSAWTVGNTIYF.

The V gene is TRBV7-2, the J gene TRBJ1-5, with TRBD1 as a possible D gene (6 bases). Trimming stripped 5 bases from V and 4 bases from J, with 18 bases between. The CDR3 has 16 amino acids. CDR1 and CDR2 from the germline V gene are SGHTA and FQGNSA. CDR3 amino acids: CASSQSNGGLNQPQHF. The CDR3, as DNA: TGTGCCAGCAGCCAATCAAACGGGGGGCTGAATCAGCCCCAGCATTTT.

The chain employs TRBV5-8 and TRBJ2-7; possibly TRBD2 for D (7 bases). The germline V and J ends were trimmed by 1 base and 6 bases, with 14 bases remaining between them. From germline, CDR1 is SGHTS and CDR2 YDEGEE. The CDR3 has 14 amino acids. CDR3 amino acids: CASSLFRGACEQYV. CDR3 DNA sequence: TGTGCCAGCAGCTTGTTCCGGGGGGCCTGCGAGCAGTACGTC.

The V and J genes are TRBV5-1 and TRBJ2-1; no reliable D call. This CDR3 region has 13 residues. The V and J ends lost 0 bases and 9 bases respectively, with 10 bases between them. Germline V gene sequence: CDR1 SGHRS, CDR2 YFSETQ. The CDR3 bases are TGCGCCAGCAGCTTGGGTACGGGTAGTGAGCAGTTCTTC. The encoded protein is CASSLGTGSEQFF.

The chain carries TRBV11-2 and TRBJ2-1, with 7 bases identical to TRBD2. The V segment lost 2 bases and the J segment 2 bases; nucleotides outside the gene matches: 3. CDR1 and CDR2 (germline): SGHAT, FQNNGV. The CDR3 consists of 15 residues. The CDR3 bases are TGTGCCAGCAGCTTAACCCGGGGGGCCTACAATGAGCAGTTCTTC. Protein: CASSLTRGAYNEQFF.

The V gene is TRBV7-6, the J gene TRBJ2-5; no clear D. Trimming stripped 3 bases from V and 5 bases from J, with 10 bases between. The CDR3 totals 13 residues. The germline gives CDR1 SGHVS, CDR2 FNYEAQ. This CDR3 is CASSLLISETQYF. The CDR3 nucleotides read TGTGCCAGCAGCTTGTTAATTTCGGAGACCCAGTACTTC.

The V call is TRBV7-2, the J call TRBJ2-7, with D possibly matching TRBD2 (7 bases). CDR3 length: 16 amino acids. Germline assignment: CDR1 SGHTA and CDR2 FQGNSA. The CDR3 region is CASSLVGGASSYEQYV. In nucleotides, the CDR3 is TGTGCCAGCAGCTTAGTAGGGGGGGCCTCCTCCTATGAGCAGTACGTC.

The rearrangement joins TRBV9 to TRBJ2-3; the match to TRBD2 covers 9 bases. J gave up 2 bases and V 6 bases, and 4 bases lay outside the gene matches. CDR3 length: 14 residues. Germline CDR1 reads SGDLS; CDR2 reads YYNGEE. The CDR3: CASNQRGVTDTQYF. The CDR3 DNA sequence: TGTGCCAGCAACCAGCGGGGGGTCACAGATACGCAGTATTTT.

This chain connects TRBV7-2 to TRBJ2-3; no firm D call. The length of the CDR3 is 12 residues. CDR1 and CDR2 from the germline V gene are SGHTA and FQGNSA. V dropped 5 bases and J dropped 6 bases, with 9 bases sitting between them. CDR3: CASSPARDTQYF. CDR3 in DNA: TGTGCCAGCAGCCCTGCCCGGGATACGCAGTATTTT. Together with reference TRBV7-2 and TRBJ2-3, the CDR3 gives the full variable domain: GAGVSQSPSNKVTEKGKDVELRCDPISGHTALYWYRQSLGQGLEFLIYFQGNSAPDKSGLPSDRFSAERTGGSVSTLTIQRTQQEDSAVYLCASSPARDTQYFGPGTRLTVL.

The table lists this clone with a count of one. Within the sample, other DNA sequences also encode this same CDR3. This chain links TRBV5-1 with TRBJ2-5; 8 bases are a match to TRBD1. The junction had 10 bases not matched to a gene; V was cut back by 4 bases and J by 5 bases. CDR1 and CDR2 from the germline V gene are SGHRS and YFSETQ. CDR3 length equals 15 residues. In DNA, the CDR3 is TGCGCCAGCAGCCTAAGTGGACAGGGCGGGGAGACCCAGTACTTC. Encoded protein: CASSLSGQGGETQYF.

The chain has TRBV4-1 and TRBJ1-6; D might be TRBD1 (5 bases). CDR3 length: 14 amino acids. With 3 bases removed from V and 8 bases from J, the gap between germline ends came to 11 bases. CDR1 is MGHRA, CDR2 YSYEKL, per germline. CDR3 amino acids: CASSQQGVHSPLHF. The CDR3 DNA sequence: TGCGCCAGCAGCCAGCAGGGCGTCCATTCACCCCTCCACTTT.

This rearrangement joins TRBV9 to TRBJ1-1, with TRBD1 as a possible D gene (5 bases). Germline CDR1 and CDR2: SGDLS and YYNGEE. V was cut by 3 bases and J by 6 bases, with 15 bases left in between. CDR3 length: 14 amino acids. The CDR3: CASSAFTGISEAFF. CDR3 nucleotide sequence: TGTGCCAGCAGCGCGTTTACAGGAATCTCTGAAGCTTTCTTT. Full variable domain (outside the CDR3, taken from reference TRBV9 and TRBJ1-1): DSGVTQTPKHLITATGQRVTLRCSPRSGDLSVYWYQQSLDQGLQFLIQYYNGEERAKGNILERFSAQQFPDLHSELNLSSLELGDSALYFCASSAFTGISEAFFGQGTRLTVV.

This chain uses TRBV7-2 with TRBJ2-5; D is uncertain. The CDR3 has 13 residues. V lost 5 bases and J lost 5, with 12 bases in between. The germline V gene has CDR1 SGHTA and CDR2 FQGNSA. This CDR3 is CASSRAPGETQYF. The CDR3 nucleotides are TGTGCCAGCAGCAGGGCCCCCGGGGAGACCCAGTACTTC. The complete variable domain, with remaining parts taken from reference TRBV7-2 and TRBJ2-5, reads GAGVSQSPSNKVTEKGKDVELRCDPISGHTALYWYRQSLGQGLEFLIYFQGNSAPDKSGLPSDRFSAERTGGSVSTLTIQRTQQEDSAVYLCASSRAPGETQYFGPGTRLLVL.

J is TRBJ2-5 and V is TRBV10-3; D is unresolved. The CDR3 covers 11 residues. The ends were cut back, 4 bases at V and 7 bases at J, with 7 bases in the middle. The germline CDR1 and CDR2 sequences are ENHRY and SYGVKD. The CDR3 region has the DNA TGTGCCATCAGTGCTCTGGGGACCCAGTACTTC. Protein product: CAISALGTQYF.

This clone turned up a few times. This chain connects TRBV2 to TRBJ1-5, with TRBD1 matching 7 bases. This CDR3 has 16 amino acids. Germline V CDR1 and CDR2: SNHLY, FYNNEI. V shed 6 bases, J shed 2 bases, and the junction held 10 bases outside the gene matches. CDR3 residues: CASSLNSGTGNQPQHF. CDR3 bases: TGTGCCAGCAGCCTAAATTCGGGGACAGGCAATCAGCCCCAGCATTTT.

In this sample, this clone turned up a few times. The chain links TRBV19 to TRBJ1-5; unclear D gene. The CDR3 extends over 14 amino acids. V shed 7 bases and J shed 0 bases, with 10 bases lying between them. Germline CDR1 is LNHDA and CDR2 is SQIVND (reference sequence). This CDR3 is CASTDGSSNQPQHF. CDR3 bases: TGTGCCAGTACGGACGGATCTAGCAATCAGCCCCAGCATTTT.

The V and J genes are TRBV4-3 and TRBJ1-4, with D maybe TRBD1 (5 bases). Trimming took off 4 bases at V and 0 bases at J, with 12 bases between the two ends. The CDR3 loop spans 16 amino acids. The V gene's germline CDR1 is LGHNA and CDR2 YSLEER. This CDR3 is CASSLGETATNEKLFF. For the CDR3, the DNA is TGCGCCAGCAGCCTAGGAGAGACAGCAACTAATGAAAAACTGTTTTTT.

The chain links TRBV28 to TRBJ1-2; a possible D gene is TRBD1 (5 bases). The CDR3 is made up of 15 amino acids. The V end was cut by 4 bases, the J end by 2 bases, with 14 bases between. The germline gives CDR1 MDHEN, CDR2 SYDVKM. The CDR3 sequence: CASSSPKRGNYGYTF. CDR3 nucleotide sequence: TGTGCCAGCAGTTCGCCTAAGAGGGGCAACTATGGCTACACCTTC.